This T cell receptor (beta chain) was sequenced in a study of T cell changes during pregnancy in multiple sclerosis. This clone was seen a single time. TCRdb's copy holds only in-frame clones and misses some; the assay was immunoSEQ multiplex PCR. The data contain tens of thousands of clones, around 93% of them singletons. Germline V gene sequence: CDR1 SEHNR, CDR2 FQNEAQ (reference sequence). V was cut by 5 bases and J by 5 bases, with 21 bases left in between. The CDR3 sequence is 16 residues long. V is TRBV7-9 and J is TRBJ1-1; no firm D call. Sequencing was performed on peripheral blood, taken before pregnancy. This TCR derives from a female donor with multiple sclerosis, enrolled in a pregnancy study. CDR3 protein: CASSPQLGRERTEAFF. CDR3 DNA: TGTGCCAGCAGCCCTCAGTTGGGCAGAGAGAGAACTGAAGCTTTCTTT.